This TCR beta chain was sequenced during a study of shared clonotypes between healthy human individuals. Overall study results and limits: Blood was the only sampled material, and tissue repertoires likely differ.

The table came from immunoSEQ multiplex PCR; TCRdb's copy has only in-frame clones and leaves some out. The sample gives about 2.4 million clones, 80% to 95% of which show up once; roughly 0.36% is in the top ten. In regard to this clone: Its antigen is unidentified.

The CDR3 runs to 15 residues. Losses at the gene ends were 2 bases for V and 4 bases for J; bases not matched to a gene: 5. Germline CDR1 and CDR2: WNHNN and SYGVQD (reference sequence). V is TRBV10-1 and J is TRBJ2-1; 7 bases are shared with TRBD2. Source material: naive CD4+ T cells from PBMCs. The subset was: CD45RA+ positively selected. The sequence derives from a man between 18 and 29 years old in good health. Some clones in this sample may be carry-over from other donors' samples. The CDR3 loop reads CASSEDRRGYNEQFF. The CDR3 nucleotides are TGCGCCAGCAGTGAGGATAGGCGGGGGTACAATGAGCAGTTCTTC.